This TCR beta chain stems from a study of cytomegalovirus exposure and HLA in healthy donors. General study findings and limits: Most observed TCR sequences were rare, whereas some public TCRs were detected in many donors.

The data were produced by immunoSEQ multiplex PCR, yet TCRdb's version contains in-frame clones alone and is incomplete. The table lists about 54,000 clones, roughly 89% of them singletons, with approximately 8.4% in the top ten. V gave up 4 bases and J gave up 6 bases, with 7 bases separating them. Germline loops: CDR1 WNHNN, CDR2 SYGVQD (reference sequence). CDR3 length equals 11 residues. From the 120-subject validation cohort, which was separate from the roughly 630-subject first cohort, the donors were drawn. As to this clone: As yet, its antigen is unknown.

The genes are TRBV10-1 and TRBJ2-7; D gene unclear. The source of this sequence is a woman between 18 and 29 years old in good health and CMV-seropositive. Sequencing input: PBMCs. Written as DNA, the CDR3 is TGCGCCAGCAGTGGAGTCGGCGAGCAGTACTTC. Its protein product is CASSGVGEQYF.